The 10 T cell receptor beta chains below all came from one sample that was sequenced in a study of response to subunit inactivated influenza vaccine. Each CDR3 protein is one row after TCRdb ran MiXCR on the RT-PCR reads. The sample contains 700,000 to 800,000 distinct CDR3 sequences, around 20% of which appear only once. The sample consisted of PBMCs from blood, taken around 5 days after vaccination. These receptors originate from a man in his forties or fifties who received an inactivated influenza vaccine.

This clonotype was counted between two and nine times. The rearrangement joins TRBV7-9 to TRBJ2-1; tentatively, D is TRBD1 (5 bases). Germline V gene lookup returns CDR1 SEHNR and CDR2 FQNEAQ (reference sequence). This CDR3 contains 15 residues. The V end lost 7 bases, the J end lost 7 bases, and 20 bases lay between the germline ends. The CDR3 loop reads CASTQASGNANEQFF. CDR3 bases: TGTGCCAGCACACAGGCGTCAGGGAATGCGAATGAGCAGTTCTTC.

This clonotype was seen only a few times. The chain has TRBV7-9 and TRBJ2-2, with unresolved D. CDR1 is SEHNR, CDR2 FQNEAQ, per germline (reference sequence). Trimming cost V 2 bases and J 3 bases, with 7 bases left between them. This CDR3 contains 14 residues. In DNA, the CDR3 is TGTGCCAGCAGCTTAAACGGCTACACCGGGGAGCTGTTTTTT. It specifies CASSLNGYTGELFF.

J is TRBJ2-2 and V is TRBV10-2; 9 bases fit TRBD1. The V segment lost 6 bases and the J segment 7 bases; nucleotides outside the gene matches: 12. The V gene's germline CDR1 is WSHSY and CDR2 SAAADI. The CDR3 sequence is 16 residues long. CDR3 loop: CASREKTGGFSGELFF. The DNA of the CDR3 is TGCGCCAGCAGAGAGAAGACAGGGGGATTCAGCGGGGAGCTGTTTTTT.

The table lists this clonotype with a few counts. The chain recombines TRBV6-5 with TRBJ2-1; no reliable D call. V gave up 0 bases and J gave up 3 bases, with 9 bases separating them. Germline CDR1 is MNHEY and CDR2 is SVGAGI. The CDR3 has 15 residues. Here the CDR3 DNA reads TGTGCCAGCAGTTACTCCGTGCACTTCTACAATGAGCAGTTCTTC. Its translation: CASSYSVHFYNEQFF.

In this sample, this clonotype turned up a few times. Written as DNA, the CDR3 is TGTGCCAGCAGCCTTAGAACAGTCTCCTACAATGAGCAGTTCTTC. As protein: CASSLRTVSYNEQFF. This sequence joins TRBV7-2 and TRBJ2-1; D call uncertain. The CDR3 covers 15 residues. Germline lookup yields CDR1 SGHTA and CDR2 FQGNSA. V was pared by 5 bases and J by 0 bases, with 11 bases between.

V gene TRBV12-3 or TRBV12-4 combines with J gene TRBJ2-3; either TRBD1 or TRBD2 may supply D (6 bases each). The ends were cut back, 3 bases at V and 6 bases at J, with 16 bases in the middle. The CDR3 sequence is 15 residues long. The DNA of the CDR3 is TGTGCCAGCAGTTTTTGGGGGGCTGAGAGGGATACGCAGTATTTT. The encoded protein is CASSFWGAERDTQYF.

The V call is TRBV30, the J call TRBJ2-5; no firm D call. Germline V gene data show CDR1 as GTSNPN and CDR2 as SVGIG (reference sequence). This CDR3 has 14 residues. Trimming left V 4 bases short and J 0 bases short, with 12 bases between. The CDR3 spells CAWNLAGHQETQYF. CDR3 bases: TGTGCCTGGAATTTGGCCGGACACCAAGAGACCCAGTACTTC.

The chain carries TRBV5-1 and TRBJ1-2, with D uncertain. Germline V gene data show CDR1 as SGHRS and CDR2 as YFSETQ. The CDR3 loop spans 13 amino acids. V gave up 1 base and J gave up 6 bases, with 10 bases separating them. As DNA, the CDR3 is TGCGCCAGCAGCTTGCTAACAGAAAATGGCTACACCTTC. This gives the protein CASSLLTENGYTF.

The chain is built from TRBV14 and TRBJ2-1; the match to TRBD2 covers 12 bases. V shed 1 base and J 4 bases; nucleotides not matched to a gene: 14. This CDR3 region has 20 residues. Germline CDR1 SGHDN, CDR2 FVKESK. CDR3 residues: CASSQGQETSGRRFYNEQFF. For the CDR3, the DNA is TGTGCCAGCAGCCAAGGACAGGAGACTAGCGGGAGACGATTTTACAATGAGCAGTTCTTC.

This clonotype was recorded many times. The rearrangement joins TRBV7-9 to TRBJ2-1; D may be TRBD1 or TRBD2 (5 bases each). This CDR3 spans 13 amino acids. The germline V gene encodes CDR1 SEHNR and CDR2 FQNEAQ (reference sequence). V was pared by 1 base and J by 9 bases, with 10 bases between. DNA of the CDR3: TGTGCCAGCAGCTTAGTGGGACCCACTGAGCAGTTCTTC. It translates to CASSLVGPTEQFF.